The 14 T cell receptor beta chains listed next were all sequenced from one sample in a study of CD8 T cells in ankylosing spondylitis (dated by TCRdb to the late 2010s). Library preparation used 5' RACE. The sequencing machine was an Illumina HiSeq 2500. TCRdb handled the public reads itself, with Q25 trimming in fastp and clone calling in MiXCR, and kept productive beta chains. Records with the same CDR3 protein are collapsed into one entry carrying the most frequent genes and DNA. In all, the sample holds approximately 340,000 distinct CDR3 sequences, and over 12% of those were seen once. The ten largest account for approximately 0.99% of the sample. The sequenced sample was blood, either unsorted or a sorted T cell fraction (not recorded which). These receptors originate from a male donor with ankylosing spondylitis or in good health (not recorded which).

This clonotype was recorded a few times. V is TRBV3-1 and J is TRBJ2-3; perhaps D is TRBD1 or TRBD2 (5 bases each). Germline V lookup: CDR1 LGHDT, CDR2 YNNKEL (reference sequence). CDR3 length equals 15 residues. V shed 1 base and J shed 2 bases, with 10 bases lying between them. The CDR3 nucleotides are TGTGCCAGCAGCCAAGGGGGGATTTCCACAGATACGCAGTATTTT. It specifies CASSQGGISTDTQYF.

This clonotype was observed a handful of times. The chain has TRBV2 and TRBJ2-1, with 10 bases aligning to TRBD2. V lost 6 bases, J lost 3 bases, and 5 bases stayed unmatched. Germline assignment: CDR1 SNHLY and CDR2 FYNNEI. The CDR3 totals 15 residues. The DNA of the CDR3 is TGTGCCAGCAGGCGGCAGCGGGGGGGCTACAATGAGCAGTTCTTC. Protein: CASRRQRGGYNEQFF.

This clonotype showed up many times. The J gene is TRBJ2-5, the V gene TRBV6-1, with D perhaps matching TRBD2 (5 bases). Germline values: CDR1 MNHNS, CDR2 SASEGT. The length of the CDR3 is 12 residues. Between the trimmed V and J ends, which lost 2 bases and 5 bases, there was a span of 6 bases. The CDR3 nucleotides are TGTGCCAGCAGTGAAACTAGGGAGACCCAGTACTTC. Amino acid sequence: CASSETRETQYF.

The J gene is TRBJ2-1, the V gene TRBV19; 8 bases are shared with TRBD2. Germline values: CDR1 LNHDA, CDR2 SQIVND (reference sequence). V trimming: 9 bases; J trimming: 5 bases; junction bases outside the gene matches: 18. The CDR3 totals 17 residues. The CDR3 sequence is CASSTHSSGGPNNEQFF. Here the CDR3 DNA reads TGTGCCAGCTCAACCCATTCAAGCGGGGGCCCCAACAATGAGCAGTTCTTC.

The chain recombines TRBV12-3 or TRBV12-4 with TRBJ1-1; D remains unclear. There are 13 residues in the CDR3. V lost 2 bases to trimming and J lost 5 bases, with 9 bases between them. CDR3 sequence (DNA): TGTGCCAGCAGTTTACTCCAAGAGACTGAAGCTTTCTTT. It translates to CASSLLQETEAFF.

The chain joins TRBV27 to TRBJ2-2; D call uncertain. V gave up 6 bases and J gave up 0 bases, with 8 bases separating them. CDR1 and CDR2 (germline): MNHEY, SMNVEV (reference sequence). The CDR3 consists of 14 residues. CDR3 region: CASRYQPNTGELFF. In DNA, the CDR3 is TGTGCCAGCAGATACCAGCCGAACACCGGGGAGCTGTTTTTT.

This clonotype was recorded a few times. This sequence joins TRBV29-1 and TRBJ1-1, with 11 bases identical to TRBD1. Germline assignment: CDR1 SQVTM and CDR2 ANQGSEA. The length of the CDR3 is 13 residues. The junction had 5 bases not matched to a gene; V was cut back by 6 bases and J by 5 bases. This CDR3 is CSVARDRGTEAFF. The CDR3 DNA reads as TGCAGCGTCGCCCGGGACAGGGGGACTGAAGCTTTCTTT.

The chain joins TRBV20-1 to TRBJ2-1; TRBD2 matches at 9 bases. This CDR3 has 14 amino acids. V trimming: 4 bases; J trimming: 4 bases; junction bases outside the gene matches: 5. In germline, CDR1 is DFQATT, CDR2 SNEGSKA (reference sequence). CDR3 sequence reads: CSATKRGVYNEQFF. The CDR3, as DNA: TGCAGTGCTACCAAGCGGGGGGTGTACAATGAGCAGTTCTTC.

The chain carries TRBV4-1 and TRBJ2-5; 8 bases fit TRBD2. This CDR3 contains 15 residues. The germline CDR1 and CDR2 sequences are MGHRA and YSYEKL. The V gene end was trimmed by 1 base and the J gene end by 2 bases; junction bases not matched to a gene: 3. The CDR3 DNA reads TGCGCCAGCAGCCAAGGCGGGGGGATGCAAGAGACCCAGTACTTC. This sequence encodes CASSQGGGMQETQYF.

This clonotype turned up a few times. The V and J genes are TRBV6-1 and TRBJ1-5; TRBD1 might be the D (5 bases). Germline CDR1 and CDR2: MNHNS and SASEGT. Trimming cost V 0 bases and J 7 bases, with 16 bases left between them. The CDR3 is made up of 16 amino acids. CDR3: CASSEARGRVDQPQHF. For the CDR3, the DNA is TGTGCCAGCAGTGAAGCGCGGGGCAGGGTGGACCAGCCCCAGCATTTT.

V usage is TRBV5-1 and J usage is TRBJ2-3; weak D call: TRBD2 (5 bases). Trimming took 8 bases from V and 2 from J, leaving 18 bases between them. Germline CDR1 is SGHRS and CDR2 is YFSETQ. CDR3 size: 15 residues. In DNA, the CDR3 is TGCGCCAGTACCTTTGAAAGCGGTTCCACAGATACGCAGTATTTT. This sequence encodes CASTFESGSTDTQYF.

This clonotype has a handful of counts. The chain links TRBV11-2 to TRBJ2-5; 7 bases match TRBD2. CDR1 and CDR2 from the germline V gene are SGHAT and FQNNGV. This CDR3 is built from 16 residues. Trimming took 1 base from V and 11 from J; bases not matched to a gene: 16. This CDR3 reads CASSLVSSGAPKSQYF. CDR3 in DNA: TGTGCCAGCAGCTTAGTTTCCAGCGGGGCACCAAAAAGTCAGTACTTC.

This clonotype was detected a few times. The chain employs TRBV6-1 and TRBJ1-3, with D possibly being TRBD1 (5 bases). Trimming took 8 bases from V and 0 from J, leaving 11 bases between them. Germline CDR1 MNHNS, CDR2 SASEGT. CDR3 size: 14 residues. CDR3 nucleotide sequence: TGTGCCAGCCGTCGGGGCTCCTCTGGAAACACCATATATTTT. Translating gives CASRRGSSGNTIYF.

J is TRBJ2-2 and V is TRBV12-3 or TRBV12-4, with D possibly TRBD2 on 6 matching bases. V was trimmed by 7 bases and J by 7 bases, leaving 19 bases between them. The length of the CDR3 is 15 residues. This CDR3 is CASIWDSPRIGELFF. CDR3 DNA sequence: TGTGCCAGCATCTGGGACTCTCCGAGGATCGGGGAGCTGTTTTTT.